This T cell receptor (beta chain) comes out of a study of sequential checkpoint blockade in melanoma. Study as a whole: Each arm's sequence ended with maintenance nivolumab. DNA from 91 pretreatment tumor samples underwent TCRβ immunosequencing. Twenty-two patients had tumor biopsies before treatment and at week 13. Whole-study findings and limits: For nivolumab-first patients, baseline tumor clonality was associated with response.

Treatment denoted: randomized to nivolumab then ipilimumab (arm A) or the reverse (arm B). CDR1 KGHSH and CDR2 LQKENI come from the germline V gene. The CDR3 extends over 14 amino acids. The trim removed 3 bases at V and 4 bases at J, leaving 4 bases unmatched. A note on this clone: Antigen specificity is unknown.

The data were produced by immunoSEQ multiplex PCR, yet TCRdb's version contains in-frame clones alone and is incomplete. Of 2,000 to 2,500 clones listed, around 20% were seen once; the top ten hold 15% to 20%. The material was tumor tissue (inferred from file names), obtained from a patient given nivolumab and ipilimumab in sequence. This receptor was taken from a human donor with melanoma. The rearrangement uses TRBV18 and TRBJ2-3; TRBD2 aligns across 7 bases. The CDR3 DNA reads TGTGCCAGCTCACCGGGGAGGGCCCCAGATACGCAGTATTTT. Its translation is CASSPGRAPDTQYF.